These 9 T cell receptor beta chains were sequenced from one sample in a study of cytotoxic CD8 clonotypes in ibrutinib-treated CLL. The method was immunoSEQ multiplex PCR; TCRdb's version includes in-frame clones alone and lacks a portion of them. The sample includes around 21,000 clones, less than 80% of them seen just once. Sequenced material: PBMCs, taken before ibrutinib treatment. The receptors shown here come from a human donor with chronic lymphocytic leukemia.

This CDR3 is CASSYQGQWGYTF. Here the CDR3 DNA reads TGTGCCAGCAGTTACCAGGGACAATGGGGCTACACCTTC. The chain links TRBV6-6 to TRBJ1-2, with D tentatively TRBD1 (6 bases). The length of the CDR3 is 13 residues. CDR1 MNHNY and CDR2 SVGAGI come from the germline V gene (reference sequence). With 2 bases removed from V and 8 bases from J, the gap between germline ends came to 12 bases.

The chain recombines TRBV11-2 with TRBJ1-2, with D possibly being TRBD1 (6 bases). The germline CDR1 and CDR2 sequences are SGHAT and FQNNGV. The length of the CDR3 is 13 residues. The germline V and J ends were trimmed by 4 bases and 4 bases, with 10 bases remaining between them. The CDR3 DNA follows: TGTGCCAGCAGCTCGGGGGGCAGCTATGGCTACACCTTC. This sequence encodes CASSSGGSYGYTF.

The chain combines TRBV19 with TRBJ2-5; 7 bases are a match to TRBD2. The germline CDR1 and CDR2 sequences are LNHDA and SQIVND (reference sequence). V shed 7 bases, J shed 0 bases, and the junction held 2 bases outside the gene matches. The CDR3 is made up of 13 amino acids. In DNA, the CDR3 is TGTGCCAGTAAACTAGCGCACCAAGAGACCCAGTACTTC. It is translated as CASKLAHQETQYF.

CDR3: CASSITTGGRAEAFF. In DNA form, the CDR3 reads TGTGCCAGCAGCATAACAACAGGGGGCAGGGCTGAAGCTTTCTTT. This chain uses TRBV7-9 with TRBJ1-1; 9 bases align to TRBD1. CDR1 is SEHNR and CDR2 is FQNEAQ in the germline V gene (reference sequence). The CDR3 spans 15 residues. With V trimmed by 5 bases and J by 6 bases, 10 bases remained unmatched.

The rearrangement joins TRBV10-3 to TRBJ2-1, with 13 positions matching TRBD2. CDR3 length: 17 residues. Germline-derived CDR1 and CDR2 are ENHRY and SYGVKD. The ends lost 3 bases at V and 9 bases at J; junction bases unmatched: 11. As DNA, the CDR3 is TGTGCCATCAGTGACGGGACAACTAGCGGGAGGGCCCTTGAGCAGTTCTTC. Residues: CAISDGTTSGRALEQFF.

The chain joins TRBV11-3 to TRBJ2-3; D is uncertain. V lost 1 base and J lost 2, with 7 bases in between. The CDR3 extends over 14 amino acids. Germline V gene data show CDR1 as SGHNT and CDR2 as YENEEA. CDR3 sequence: CASSLGGVTDTQYF. CDR3 in DNA: TGTGCCAGCAGCTTAGGCGGCGTCACAGATACGCAGTATTTT.

V gene TRBV7-9 combines with J gene TRBJ2-5, with 7 bases matching TRBD1. The CDR3 sequence is 13 residues long. The germline V gene encodes CDR1 SEHNR and CDR2 FQNEAQ (reference sequence). Germline trimming cut 5 bases from V and 7 bases from J; bases unmatched to any gene: 7. The CDR3 region has the DNA TGTGCCAGCAGCCCTACAGGGGTTGGGACCCAGTACTTC. It translates to CASSPTGVGTQYF.

The chain uses TRBV5-1 and TRBJ1-1; 10 nucleotides line up with TRBD1. Germline-derived CDR1 and CDR2 are SGHRS and YFSETQ. The trim removed 5 bases at V and 3 bases at J, leaving 7 bases unmatched. The CDR3 has 15 residues. Written as DNA, the CDR3 is TGCGCCAGCAGGGTGACAGGGGGCCGGGACACTGAAGCTTTCTTT. It encodes CASRVTGGRDTEAFF.

The chain uses TRBV10-3 and TRBJ1-1, with unresolved D. Germline-derived CDR1 and CDR2 are ENHRY and SYGVKD. CDR3 length: 14 amino acids. The V end lost 1 base, the J end lost 1 base, and 7 bases lay between the germline ends. CDR3 residues: CAISELRENTEAFF. The CDR3 region has the DNA TGTGCCATCAGTGAGTTGCGAGAGAACACTGAAGCTTTCTTT.